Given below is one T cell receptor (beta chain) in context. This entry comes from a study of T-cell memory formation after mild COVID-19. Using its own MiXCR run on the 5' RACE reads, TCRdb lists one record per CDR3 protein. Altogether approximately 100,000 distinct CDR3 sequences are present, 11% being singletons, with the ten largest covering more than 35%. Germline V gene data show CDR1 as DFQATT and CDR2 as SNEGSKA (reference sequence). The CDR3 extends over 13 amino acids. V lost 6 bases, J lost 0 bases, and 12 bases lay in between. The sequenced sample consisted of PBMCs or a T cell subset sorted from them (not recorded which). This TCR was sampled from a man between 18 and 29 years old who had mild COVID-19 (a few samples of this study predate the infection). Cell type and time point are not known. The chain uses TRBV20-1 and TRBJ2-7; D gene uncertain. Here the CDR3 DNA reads TGCAGTGCCTCCTCAGAGAGCTCCTACGAGCAGTACTTC. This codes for CSASSESSYEQYF.